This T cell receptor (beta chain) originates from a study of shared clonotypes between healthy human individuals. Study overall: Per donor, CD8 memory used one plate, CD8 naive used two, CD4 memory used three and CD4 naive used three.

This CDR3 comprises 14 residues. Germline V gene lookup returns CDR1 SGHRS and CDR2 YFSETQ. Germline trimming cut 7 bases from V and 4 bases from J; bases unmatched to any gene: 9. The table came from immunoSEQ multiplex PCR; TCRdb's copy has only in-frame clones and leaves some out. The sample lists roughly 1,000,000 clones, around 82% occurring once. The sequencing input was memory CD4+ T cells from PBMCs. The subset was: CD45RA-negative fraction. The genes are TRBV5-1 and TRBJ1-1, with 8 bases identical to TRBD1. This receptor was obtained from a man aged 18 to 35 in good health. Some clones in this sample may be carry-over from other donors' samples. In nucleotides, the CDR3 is TGCGCCAGCGGATTACTCACAGGGGGCACTGAAGCTTTCTTT. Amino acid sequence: CASGLLTGGTEAFF. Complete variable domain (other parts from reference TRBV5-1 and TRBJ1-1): KAGVTQTPRYLIKTRGQQVTLSCSPISGHRSVSWYQQTPGQGLQFLFEYFSETQRNKGNFPGRFSGRQFSNSRSEMNVSTLELGDSALYLCASGLLTGGTEAFFGQGTRLTVV.